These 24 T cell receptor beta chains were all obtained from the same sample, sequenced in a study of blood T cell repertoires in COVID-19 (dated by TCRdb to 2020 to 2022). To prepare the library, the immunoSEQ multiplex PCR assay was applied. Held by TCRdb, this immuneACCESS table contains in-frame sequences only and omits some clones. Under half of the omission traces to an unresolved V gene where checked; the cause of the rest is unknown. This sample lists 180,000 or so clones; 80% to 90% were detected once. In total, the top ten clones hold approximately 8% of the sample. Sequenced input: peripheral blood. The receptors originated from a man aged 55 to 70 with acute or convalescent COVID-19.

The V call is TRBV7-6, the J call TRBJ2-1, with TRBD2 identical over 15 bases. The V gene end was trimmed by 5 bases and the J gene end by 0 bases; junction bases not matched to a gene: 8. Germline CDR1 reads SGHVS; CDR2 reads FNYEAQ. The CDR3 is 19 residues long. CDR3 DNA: TGTGCCAGCAGCCCTACCGGGACTAGCGGGAGGAGCTCCTACAATGAGCAGTTCTTC. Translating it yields CASSPTGTSGRSSYNEQFF.

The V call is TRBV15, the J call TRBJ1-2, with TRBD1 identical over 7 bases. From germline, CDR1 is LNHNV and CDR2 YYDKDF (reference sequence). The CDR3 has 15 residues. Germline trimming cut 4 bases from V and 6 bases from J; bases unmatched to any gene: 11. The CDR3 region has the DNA TGTGCCACCAGCACGGGGGCCAGGGGGATGAATGGCTACACCTTC. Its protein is CATSTGARGMNGYTF.

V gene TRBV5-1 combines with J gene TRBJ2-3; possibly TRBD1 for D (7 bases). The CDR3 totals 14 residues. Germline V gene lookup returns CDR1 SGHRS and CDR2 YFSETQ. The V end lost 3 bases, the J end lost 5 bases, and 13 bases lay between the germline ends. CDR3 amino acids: CASSSQGDLDTQYF. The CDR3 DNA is TGCGCCAGCAGCTCCCAGGGGGACTTAGATACGCAGTATTTT. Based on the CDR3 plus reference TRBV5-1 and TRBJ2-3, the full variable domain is KAGVTQTPRYLIKTRGQQVTLSCSPISGHRSVSWYQQTPGQGLQFLFEYFSETQRNKGNFPGRFSGRQFSNSRSEMNVSTLELGDSALYLCASSSQGDLDTQYFGPGTRLTVL.

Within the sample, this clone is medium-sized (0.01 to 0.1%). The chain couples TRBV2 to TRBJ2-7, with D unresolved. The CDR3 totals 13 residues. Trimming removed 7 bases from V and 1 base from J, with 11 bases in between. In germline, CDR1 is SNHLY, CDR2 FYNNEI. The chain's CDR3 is CASTPADSYEQYF. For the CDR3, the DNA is TGTGCCAGCACCCCCGCGGATTCCTACGAGCAGTACTTC.

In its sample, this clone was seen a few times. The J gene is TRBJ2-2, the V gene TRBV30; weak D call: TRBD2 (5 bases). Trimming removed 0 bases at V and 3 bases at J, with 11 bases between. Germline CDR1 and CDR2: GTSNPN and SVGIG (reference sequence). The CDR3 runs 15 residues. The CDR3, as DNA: TGTGCCTGGAGTGTAGGGCTAGCCTACACCGGGGAGCTGTTTTTT. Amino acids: CAWSVGLAYTGELFF.

The CDR3 region is CASSYLMVGPLHF. DNA for the CDR3: TGTGCCAGCAGTTACTTGATGGTCGGGCCCCTCCACTTT. V gene TRBV6-2 or TRBV6-3 combines with J gene TRBJ1-6; D gene unclear. The CDR3 contains 13 residues. Trimming removed 1 base at V and 13 bases at J, with 11 bases between. Germline V gene lookup returns CDR1 MNHEY and CDR2 SVGEGT.

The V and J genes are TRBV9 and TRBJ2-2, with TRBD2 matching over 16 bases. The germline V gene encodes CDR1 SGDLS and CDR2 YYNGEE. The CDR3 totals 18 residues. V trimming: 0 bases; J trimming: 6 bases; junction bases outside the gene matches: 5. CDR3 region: CASSVDWGLAGGPGELFF. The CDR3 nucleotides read TGTGCCAGCAGCGTAGATTGGGGACTAGCGGGAGGGCCCGGGGAGCTGTTTTTT.

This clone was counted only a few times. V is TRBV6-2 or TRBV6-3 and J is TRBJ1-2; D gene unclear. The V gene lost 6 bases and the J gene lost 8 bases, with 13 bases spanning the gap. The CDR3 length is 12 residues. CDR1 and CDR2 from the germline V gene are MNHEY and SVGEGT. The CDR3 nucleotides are TGTGCCAGCAGCCCCCGGGTGTCGGGCTACACCTTC. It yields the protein CASSPRVSGYTF.

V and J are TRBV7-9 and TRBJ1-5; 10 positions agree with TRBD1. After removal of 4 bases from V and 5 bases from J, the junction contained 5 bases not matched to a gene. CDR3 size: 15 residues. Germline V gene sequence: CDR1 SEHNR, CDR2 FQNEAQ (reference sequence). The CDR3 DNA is TGTGCCAGCAGCTCGACAGGGGGCTGGGATCAGCCCCAGCATTTT. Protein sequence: CASSSTGGWDQPQHF.

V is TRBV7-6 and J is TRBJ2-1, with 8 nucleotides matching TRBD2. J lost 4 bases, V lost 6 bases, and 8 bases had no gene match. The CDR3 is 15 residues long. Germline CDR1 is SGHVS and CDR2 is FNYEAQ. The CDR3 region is CASRLDSGGYNEQFF. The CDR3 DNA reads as TGTGCCAGCAGGCTAGACAGCGGGGGTTACAATGAGCAGTTCTTC.

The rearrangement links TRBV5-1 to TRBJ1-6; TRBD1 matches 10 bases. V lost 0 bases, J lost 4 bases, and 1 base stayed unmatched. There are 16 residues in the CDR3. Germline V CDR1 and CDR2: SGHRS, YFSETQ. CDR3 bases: TGCGCCAGCAGCTTGGGACAGGGGGCGTATAATTCACCCCTCCACTTT. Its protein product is CASSLGQGAYNSPLHF.

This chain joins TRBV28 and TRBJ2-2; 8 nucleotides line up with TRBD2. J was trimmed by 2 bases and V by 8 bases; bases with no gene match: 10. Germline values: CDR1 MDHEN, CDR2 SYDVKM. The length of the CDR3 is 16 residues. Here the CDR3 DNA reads TGTGCCAGCTTGACGGGGGGGATGATAAACACCGGGGAGCTGTTTTTT. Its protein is CASLTGGMINTGELFF.

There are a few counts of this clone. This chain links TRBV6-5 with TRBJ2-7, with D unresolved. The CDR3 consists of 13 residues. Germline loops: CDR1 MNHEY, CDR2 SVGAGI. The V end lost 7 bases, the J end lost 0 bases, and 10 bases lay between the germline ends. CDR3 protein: CASTILASYEQYF. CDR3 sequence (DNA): TGTGCCAGCACCATATTGGCCTCCTACGAGCAGTACTTC.

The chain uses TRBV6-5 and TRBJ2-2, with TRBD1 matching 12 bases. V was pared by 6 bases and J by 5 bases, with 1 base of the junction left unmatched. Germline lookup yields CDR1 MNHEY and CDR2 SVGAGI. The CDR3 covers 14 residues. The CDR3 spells CASRGQGATGELFF. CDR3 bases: TGTGCCAGCAGGGGACAGGGGGCAACCGGGGAGCTGTTTTTT.

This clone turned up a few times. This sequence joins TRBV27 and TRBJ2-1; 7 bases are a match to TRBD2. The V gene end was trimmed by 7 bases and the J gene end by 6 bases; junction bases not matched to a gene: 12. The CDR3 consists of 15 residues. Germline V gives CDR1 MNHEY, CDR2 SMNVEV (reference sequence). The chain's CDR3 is CASTLTSRGFNEQFF. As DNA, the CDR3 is TGTGCCAGCACCCTGACTAGCCGCGGCTTCAATGAGCAGTTCTTC.

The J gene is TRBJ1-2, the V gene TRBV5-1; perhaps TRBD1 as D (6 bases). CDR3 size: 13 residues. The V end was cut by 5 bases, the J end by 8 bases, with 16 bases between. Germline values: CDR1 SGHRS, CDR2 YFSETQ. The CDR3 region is CASRGQGHEGYTF. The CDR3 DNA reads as TGCGCCAGCAGGGGGCAGGGGCACGAAGGCTACACCTTC.

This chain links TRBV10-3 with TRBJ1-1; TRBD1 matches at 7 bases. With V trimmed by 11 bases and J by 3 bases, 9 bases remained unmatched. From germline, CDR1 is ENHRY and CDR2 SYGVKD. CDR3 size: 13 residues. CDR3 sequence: CASTGMKDTEAFF. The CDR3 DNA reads TGTGCCTCGACAGGGATGAAAGACACTGAAGCTTTCTTT.

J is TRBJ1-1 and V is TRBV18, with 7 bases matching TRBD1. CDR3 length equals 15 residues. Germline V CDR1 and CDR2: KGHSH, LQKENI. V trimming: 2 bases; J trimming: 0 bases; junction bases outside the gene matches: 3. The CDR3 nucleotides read TGTGCCAGCTCACCAGGACAGGTTCTGAACACTGAAGCTTTCTTT. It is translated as CASSPGQVLNTEAFF.

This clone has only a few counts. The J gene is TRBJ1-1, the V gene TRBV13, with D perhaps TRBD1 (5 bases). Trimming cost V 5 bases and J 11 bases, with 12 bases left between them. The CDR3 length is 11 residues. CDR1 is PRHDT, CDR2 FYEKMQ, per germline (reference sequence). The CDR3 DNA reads TGTGCCAGCAGCCCAGGGAAACGGGCTTTCTTT. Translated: CASSPGKRAFF.

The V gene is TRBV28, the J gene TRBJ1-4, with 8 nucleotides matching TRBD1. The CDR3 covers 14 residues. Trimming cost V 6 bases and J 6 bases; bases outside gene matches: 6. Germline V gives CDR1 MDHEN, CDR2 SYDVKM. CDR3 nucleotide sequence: TGTGCCAGCAGGTCGACAGGGGTGGATGAAAAACTGTTTTTT. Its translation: CASRSTGVDEKLFF.

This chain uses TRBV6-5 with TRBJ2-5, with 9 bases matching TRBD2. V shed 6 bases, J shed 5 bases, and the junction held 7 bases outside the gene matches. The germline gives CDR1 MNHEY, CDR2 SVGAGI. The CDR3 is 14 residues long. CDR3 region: CASSPGTSRETQYF. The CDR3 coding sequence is TGTGCCAGCAGCCCCGGGACTAGCCGGGAGACCCAGTACTTC.

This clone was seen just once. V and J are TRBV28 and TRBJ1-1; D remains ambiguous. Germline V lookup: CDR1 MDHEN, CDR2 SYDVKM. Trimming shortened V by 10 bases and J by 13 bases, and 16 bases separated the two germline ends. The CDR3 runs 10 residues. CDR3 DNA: TGTGCCACCGGAGGCCCGGGAGATTTCTTT. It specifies CATGGPGDFF.

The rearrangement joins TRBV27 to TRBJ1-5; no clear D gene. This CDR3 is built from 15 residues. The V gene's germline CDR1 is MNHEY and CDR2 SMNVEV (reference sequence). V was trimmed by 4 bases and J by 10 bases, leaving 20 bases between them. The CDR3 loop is CASSSDPTGSFPQHF. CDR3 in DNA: TGTGCCAGCAGTTCCGACCCGACTGGTAGTTTTCCCCAGCATTTT.

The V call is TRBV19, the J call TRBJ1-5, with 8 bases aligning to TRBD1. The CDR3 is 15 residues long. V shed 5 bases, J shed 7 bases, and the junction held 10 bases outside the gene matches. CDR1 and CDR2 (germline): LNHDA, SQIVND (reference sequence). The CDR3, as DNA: TGTGCCAGTAGTGCCCCCGACAGGGGCTTCCAGCCCCAGCATTTT. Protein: CASSAPDRGFQPQHF.